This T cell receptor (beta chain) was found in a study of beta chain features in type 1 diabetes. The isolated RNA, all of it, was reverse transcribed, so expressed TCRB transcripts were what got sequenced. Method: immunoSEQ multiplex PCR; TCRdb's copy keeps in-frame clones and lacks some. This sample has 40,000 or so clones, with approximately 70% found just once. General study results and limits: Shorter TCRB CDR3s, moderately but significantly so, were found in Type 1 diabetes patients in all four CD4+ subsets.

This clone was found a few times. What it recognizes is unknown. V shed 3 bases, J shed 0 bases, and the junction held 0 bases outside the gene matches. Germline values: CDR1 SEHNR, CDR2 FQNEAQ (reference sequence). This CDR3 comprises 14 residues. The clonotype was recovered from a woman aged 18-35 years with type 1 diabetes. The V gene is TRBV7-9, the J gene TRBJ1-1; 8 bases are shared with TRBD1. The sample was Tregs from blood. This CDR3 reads CASSLDRVNTEAFF. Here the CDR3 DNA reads TGTGCCAGCAGCTTGGACAGGGTGAACACTGAAGCTTTCTTT.